The sequence of this T cell receptor (beta chain) was determined in a study of graft-versus-host responses after intestinal transplantation. Study information: Every recipient had anti-thymocyte globulin induction and roughly 3 years of tacrolimus plus steroids. Whole-study results and caveats: Present in recipient marrow, GvH clones included some that appeared first in ileum or blood.

As regards this clone: Antigen unknown.

Repertoires were generated with immunoSEQ multiplex PCR, while TCRdb's copy carries only in-frame clones and drops some. The data contain just under 30,000 clones, 80% to 85% of them singletons. The authors processed graft tissue to release intraepithelial and lamina propria lymphocytes. CDR1 LNHDA and CDR2 SQIVND come from the germline V gene (reference sequence). This CDR3 contains 15 residues. Trimming took off 7 bases at V and 1 base at J, with 14 bases between the two ends. Sequenced material: ileum tissue, taken 98 days after intestinal transplantation. The chain couples TRBV19 to TRBJ1-5; no firm D call. This receptor was obtained from a human patient who received an intestinal transplant, so some T cells may come from the graft donor. CDR3 bases: TGTGCCAGTAAGGTGGCCCAGGAAAGCAATCAGCCCCAGCATTTT. Translating it yields CASKVAQESNQPQHF.